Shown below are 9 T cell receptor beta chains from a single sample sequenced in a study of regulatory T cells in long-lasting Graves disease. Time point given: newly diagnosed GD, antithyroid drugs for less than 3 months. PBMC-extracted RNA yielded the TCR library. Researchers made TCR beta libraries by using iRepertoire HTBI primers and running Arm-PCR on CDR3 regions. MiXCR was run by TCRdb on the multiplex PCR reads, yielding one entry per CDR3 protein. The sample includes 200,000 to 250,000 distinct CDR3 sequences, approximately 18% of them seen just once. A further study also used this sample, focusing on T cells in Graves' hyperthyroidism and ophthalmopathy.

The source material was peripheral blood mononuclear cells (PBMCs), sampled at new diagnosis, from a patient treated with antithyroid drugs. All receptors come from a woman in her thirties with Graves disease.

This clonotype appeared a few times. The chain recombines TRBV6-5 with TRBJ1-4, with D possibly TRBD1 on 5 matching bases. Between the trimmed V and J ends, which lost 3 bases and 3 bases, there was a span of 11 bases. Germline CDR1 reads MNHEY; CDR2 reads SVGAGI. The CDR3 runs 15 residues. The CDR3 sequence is CASSYVGAANEKLFF. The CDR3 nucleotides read TGTGCCAGCAGTTATGTCGGGGCTGCTAATGAAAAACTGTTTTTT.

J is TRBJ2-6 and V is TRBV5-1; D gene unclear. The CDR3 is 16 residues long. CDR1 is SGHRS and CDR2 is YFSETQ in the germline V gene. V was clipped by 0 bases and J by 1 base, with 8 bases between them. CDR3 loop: CASSLVGGSGANVLTF. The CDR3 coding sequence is TGCGCCAGCAGCTTGGTGGGTGGGTCTGGGGCCAACGTCCTGACTTTC. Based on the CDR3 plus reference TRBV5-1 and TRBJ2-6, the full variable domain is KAGVTQTPRYLIKTRGQQVTLSCSPISGHRSVSWYQQTPGQGLQFLFEYFSETQRNKGNFPGRFSGRQFSNSRSEMNVSTLELGDSALYLCASSLVGGSGANVLTFGAGSRLTVL.

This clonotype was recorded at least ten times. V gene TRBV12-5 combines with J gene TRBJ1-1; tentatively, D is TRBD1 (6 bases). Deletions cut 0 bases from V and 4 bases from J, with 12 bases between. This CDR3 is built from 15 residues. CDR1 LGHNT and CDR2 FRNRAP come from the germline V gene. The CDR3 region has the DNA TGTGCTAGTGGTTTGGTACCAGGGGTGGCCACTGAAGCTTTCTTT. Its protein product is CASGLVPGVATEAFF.

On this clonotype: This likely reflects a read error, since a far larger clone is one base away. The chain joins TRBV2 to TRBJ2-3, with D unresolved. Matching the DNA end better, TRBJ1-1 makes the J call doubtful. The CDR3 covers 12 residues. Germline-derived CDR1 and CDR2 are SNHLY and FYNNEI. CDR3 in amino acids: CASRTGNTGAFF. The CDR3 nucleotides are TGTGCCAGCAGGACGGGGAACACTGGAGCTTTCTTT.

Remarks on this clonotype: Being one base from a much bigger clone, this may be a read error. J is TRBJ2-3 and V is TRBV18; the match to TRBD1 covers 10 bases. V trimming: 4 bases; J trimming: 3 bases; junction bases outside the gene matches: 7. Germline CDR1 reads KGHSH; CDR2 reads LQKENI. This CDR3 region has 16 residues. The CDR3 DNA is TGTGCCAGCTCACAAGGCCCGGACAGGGGGACAGATACGCAGTATTTT. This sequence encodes CASSQGPDRGTDTQYF.

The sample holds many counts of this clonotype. DNA for the CDR3: TGTGCCAGCAGGGTGGGAGCGGGGGGGGGAGAGACCCAGTACTTC. Its protein is CASRVGAGGGETQYF. The chain has TRBV12-3 or TRBV12-4 and TRBJ2-5; 10 nucleotides match TRBD2. V trimming: 6 bases; J trimming: 4 bases; junction bases outside the gene matches: 8. This CDR3 is 15 amino acids long.

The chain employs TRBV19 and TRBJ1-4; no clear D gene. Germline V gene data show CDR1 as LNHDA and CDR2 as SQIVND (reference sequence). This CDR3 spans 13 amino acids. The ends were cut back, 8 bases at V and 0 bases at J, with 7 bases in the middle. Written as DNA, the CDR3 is TGTGCCAGTGGAGCTGCAACTAATGAAAAACTGTTTTTT. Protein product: CASGAATNEKLFF.

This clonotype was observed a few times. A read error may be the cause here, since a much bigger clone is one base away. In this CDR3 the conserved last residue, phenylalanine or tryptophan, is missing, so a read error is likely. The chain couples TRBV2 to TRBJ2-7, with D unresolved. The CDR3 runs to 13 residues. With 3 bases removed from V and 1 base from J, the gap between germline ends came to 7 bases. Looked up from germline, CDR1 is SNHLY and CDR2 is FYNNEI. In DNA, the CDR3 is TGTGCCAGCAGTGACCCAGGTTCCTACGAGCAGTACCTC. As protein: CASSDPGSYEQYL.

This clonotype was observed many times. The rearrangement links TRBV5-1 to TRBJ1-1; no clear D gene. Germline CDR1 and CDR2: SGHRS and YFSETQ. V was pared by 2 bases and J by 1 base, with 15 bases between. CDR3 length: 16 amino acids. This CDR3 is CASSFYLTPSNTEAFF. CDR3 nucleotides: TGCGCCAGCAGCTTTTATCTCACCCCCTCGAACACTGAAGCTTTCTTT.